These T cell receptor beta chains were read from a single sample in a study of blood T cell repertoires in COVID-19. Generated by immunoSEQ multiplex PCR, the TCRdb table keeps only in-frame clones and is missing some. The sample contains about 250,000 clones, approximately 88% of which appear only once. Input material: peripheral blood. These receptors were taken from a woman aged 25 to 39 with COVID-19, enrolled during active disease. Both conserved end residues are part of each CDR3. Fields, in order: clone size, D gene, J gene, V gene, CDR3 DNA, CDR3 protein. The D gene is left open where the match is weak. Only some rows state a clone size, as once, few, many or a class for expanded clones.

NA,TRBD1,TRBJ1-5,TRBV4-3,TGCGCCAGCAGCCAAGGTCTGAGACAGGGGACTCAGCCCCAGCATTTT,CASSQGLRQGTQPQHF
NA,TRBD1,TRBJ2-7,TRBV6-6,TGTGCCAGCAGACAGGGGGCAAGGAACGAGCAGTACTTC,CASRQGARNEQYF
NA,TRBD2,TRBJ2-1,TRBV24-1,TGTGCCACCAGTGACCGAAGGACTAGCGGGAGCCCTAGCTCCTACAATGAGCAGTTCTTC,CATSDRRTSGSPSSYNEQFF
NA,TRBD1,TRBJ1-1,TRBV7-9,TGTGCCAGCAGCCGACAACAGGGGTTGCTCACTGAAGCTTTCTTT,CASSRQQGLLTEAFF
NA,TRBD2,TRBJ2-5,TRBV3-1/TRBV3-2,TGTGCCAGCAGCCCCGGACTAGCGGGGGTTAAACCCCAGTACTTC,CASSPGLAGVKPQYF
NA,NA,TRBJ1-4,TRBV6-5,TGTGCCAGCAGTTACTCGACCGGAGTAACTAATGAAAAACTGTTTTTT,CASSYSTGVTNEKLFF
many,NA,TRBJ1-2,TRBV10-3,TGTGCCATCAGTGCCGGGAGGAATACAGGGACCTATGGCTACACCTTC,CAISAGRNTGTYGYTF
NA,NA,TRBJ1-5,TRBV4-1,TGCGCCAGCAGCCAGGTGACGGGGAGGGGTCAGCCCCAGCATTTT,CASSQVTGRGQPQHF
NA,NA,TRBJ1-5,TRBV27,TGTGCCAGCAGTCCTATCCGACCGCAGGGATTCGGCAATCAGCCCCAGCATTTT,CASSPIRPQGFGNQPQHF
NA,TRBD1,TRBJ2-1,TRBV7-2,TGTGCCAGCAGCTCACAAGGGACAGGGCTTGGGCGCAATGAGCAGTTCTTC,CASSSQGTGLGRNEQFF
few,TRBD1,TRBJ1-5,TRBV7-8,TGTGCCAGCAGCTCCCAGACCCCACAGGGGGCTGGCAATCAGCCCCAGCATTTT,CASSSQTPQGAGNQPQHF
once,NA,TRBJ1-5,TRBV28,TGTGCCAGCAGCCAGATTCCCTGGCAGCCCCAGCATTTT,CASSQIPWQPQHF
NA,NA,TRBJ2-7,TRBV5-1,TGCGCCAGCAGCCAGGCCCCGTCGCCCACCTACGAGCAGTACTTC,CASSQAPSPTYEQYF
NA,TRBD1,TRBJ2-2,TRBV15,TGTGCCACCAGCAGACAGGGGGCGTCCGGGGAGCTGTTTTTT,CATSRQGASGELFF
NA,TRBD2,TRBJ2-1,TRBV5-6,TGTGCCAGCAGCCCGCGCGGACTAGCTGCAAATGAGCAGTTCTTC,CASSPRGLAANEQFF
NA,TRBD2,TRBJ2-3,TRBV24-1,TGTGCCACCAGGGGTAGCGGGGAGTACACAGATACGCAGTATTTT,CATRGSGEYTDTQYF
NA,NA,TRBJ1-2,TRBV6-6,TGTGCCAGCAGTTACTCCAGGGTGAACTATGGCTACACCTTC,CASSYSRVNYGYTF
NA,NA,TRBJ2-3,TRBV7-9,TGTGCCAGCAGCCGAGGCCCAGATACGCAGTATTTT,CASSRGPDTQYF
NA,TRBD1,TRBJ2-7,TRBV11-3,TGTGCCAGCAGCCCCAATCATCCTACAGGGGACTACGAGCAGTACTTC,CASSPNHPTGDYEQYF
NA,TRBD2,TRBJ2-1,TRBV11-3,TGTGCCAGCACCAAACCCGGGGGGGACTCCGAGCAGTTCTTC,CASTKPGGDSEQFF
NA,NA,TRBJ2-3,TRBV7-2,TGTGCCAGCAGCCTACGTGGGGCCAGCACAGATACGCAGTATTTT,CASSLRGASTDTQYF
NA,TRBD1,TRBJ2-7,TRBV6-5,TGTGCCAGCAGGGTAAACAGGGGTGGCGAGCAGTACTTC,CASRVNRGGEQYF
NA,TRBD2,TRBJ2-1,TRBV7-7,TGTGCTAGCAGCTTCTCAGCGGGGCCTATCGATGAGCAGTTCTTC,CASSFSAGPIDEQFF
NA,TRBD2,TRBJ2-5,TRBV7-2,TGTGCCAGCAGTTTCGCGGGAGGCCGGGCGGAGACCCAGTACTTC,CASSFAGGRAETQYF
once,NA,TRBJ2-7,TRBV11-2,TGTGCCAGCAGCTTAGATCAGGGATGGGGCTACGAGCAGTACTTC,CASSLDQGWGYEQYF
NA,TRBD2,TRBJ2-1,TRBV4-3,TGCGCCAGCAGCCAAGATCTGGGACTAGCGGGAGAGAGCTCCTACAATGAGCAGTTCTTC,CASSQDLGLAGESSYNEQFF
NA,NA,TRBJ1-2,TRBV6-5,TGTGCCAGCAGGAGTCTTAACTATGGCTACACCTTC,CASRSLNYGYTF
NA,NA,TRBJ2-2,TRBV7-2,TGTGCCACAAGGTCGACAGTCCTCGCCGGGGAGCTGTTTTTT,CATRSTVLAGELFF
NA,TRBD2,TRBJ2-3,TRBV7-2,TGTGCCAGCAGCTTAATACTAGCGGGGGGAGGTACGCAGTATTTT,CASSLILAGGGTQYF
NA,NA,TRBJ2-1,TRBV9,TGTGCCAGCAGCGTAAGTAGCGGCCATTCCTACAATGAGCAGTTCTTC,CASSVSSGHSYNEQFF
once,NA,TRBJ1-5,TRBV2,TGTGCCAGCAGTGTGATCAGGGGTGATCAGCCCCAGCATTTT,CASSVIRGDQPQHF
NA,NA,TRBJ2-3,TRBV5-1,TGCGCCAGCAGCTTGAGTGGCAGGGCCAGCGATACGCAGTATTTT,CASSLSGRASDTQYF
NA,TRBD1,TRBJ1-1,TRBV9,TGTGCCAGCAGCGACGGGACAGGGAATTTGGATGACACTGAAGCTTTCTTT,CASSDGTGNLDDTEAFF
NA,NA,TRBJ2-5,TRBV6-5,TGTGCCAGCAGGGGGGGGGCTACCGAGACCCAGTACTTC,CASRGGATETQYF
once,NA,TRBJ2-1,TRBV7-6,TGTGCCAGCAGCCTCCGCAGGGGTGAGGAGCAGTTCTTC,CASSLRRGEEQFF
NA,NA,TRBJ2-2,TRBV12-5,TGTGCTAGTGGTTTGGGCCTAGCAGGCGGGGAGCTGTTTTTT,CASGLGLAGGELFF
NA,NA,TRBJ1-6,TRBV5-1,TGCGCCAGCAGCTTGGGCGGTTTTGGTTATTCACCCCTCCACTTT,CASSLGGFGYSPLHF
NA,NA,TRBJ1-3,TRBV19,TGTGCCAGTAGTATAGACAACCTCTATAGGGGAAGCTCTGGAAACACCATATATTTT,CASSIDNLYRGSSGNTIYF
NA,NA,TRBJ2-7,TRBV27,TGTGCCAGCAGTTGGGGAGGCGAGCAGTACTTC,CASSWGGEQYF
NA,NA,TRBJ2-3,TRBV29-1,TGCAGCGTTTCAAAGGGGTCTAGCACAGATACGCAGTATTTT,CSVSKGSSTDTQYF
NA,NA,TRBJ1-4,TRBV18,TGTGCCAGCTCACCACCGACAGTCGGGGAAAAACTGTTTTTT,CASSPPTVGEKLFF
NA,NA,TRBJ2-7,TRBV10-3,TGTGCCACTCGCGGGACAGACCACTACGAGCAGTACTTC,CATRGTDHYEQYF
once,TRBD1,TRBJ1-5,TRBV28,TGTGCCAGCAGTTCGGGTGGACAGGGGAGTCAGCCCCAGCATTTT,CASSSGGQGSQPQHF
few,TRBD2,TRBJ2-1,TRBV7-9,TGTGCCAGCAGCTTAGCGTATGGTAGCGGGACTCAAAAATACAATGAGCAGTTCTTC,CASSLAYGSGTQKYNEQFF
NA,NA,TRBJ1-4,TRBV29-1,TGCAGCACCGGGGATCCCCAAAATGAAAAACTGTTTTTT,CSTGDPQNEKLFF
once,NA,TRBJ1-6,TRBV7-2,TGTGCCAGCAGCTTAGAAGGGGCATATTCACCCCTCCACTTT,CASSLEGAYSPLHF
NA,NA,TRBJ2-1,TRBV18,TGTGCCAGCTCAATCAGGGGCTATGAGCAGTTCTTC,CASSIRGYEQFF
NA,NA,TRBJ1-3,TRBV7-8,TGTGCCAGCAGCTCTAGTGACAGGATTTGGGCTGGAAACACCATATATTTT,CASSSSDRIWAGNTIYF
NA,NA,TRBJ2-2,TRBV19,TGTGCCAGTAGTACGACTTCAGGGTCACTTTGGACCGGGGAGCTGTTTTTT,CASSTTSGSLWTGELFF
NA,TRBD2,TRBJ2-5,TRBV6-6,TGTGCCAGCAGTTATCTCGGGGGGGCGAGGCGGGAGACCCAGTACTTC,CASSYLGGARRETQYF
NA,NA,TRBJ1-3,TRBV5-6,TGTGCCAGCAGCCTCCGGGGGGCGCATGGAAACACCATATATTTT,CASSLRGAHGNTIYF
NA,TRBD1,TRBJ1-4,TRBV5-1,TGCGCCAGCAGCCCGACCACAGGGGGTGAAAAACTGTTTTTT,CASSPTTGGEKLFF
NA,NA,TRBJ1-2,TRBV5-6,TGTGCCAGCAGCTTGGATCGGGGTTATGGCTACACCTTC,CASSLDRGYGYTF
NA,NA,TRBJ2-2,TRBV6-1,TGTGCCAGCAGTGAATTGCGGAGCACCGGGGAGCTGTTTTTT,CASSELRSTGELFF
NA,NA,TRBJ2-7,TRBV19,TGTGCCAGTAGGTTGAACAGGGATAGCTCCTACGAGCAGTACTTC,CASRLNRDSSYEQYF